The rows below give T cell receptor beta chains drawn from one sample of a study of response to subunit inactivated influenza vaccine. TCRdb redid the calling of the RT-PCR reads with MiXCR, one entry per CDR3 protein. The sample includes about 240,000 distinct CDR3 sequences, 12% of them seen just once. The sequencing used non-naive T cells sorted from PBMCs, collected about 14 days before vaccination. All receptors derive from a man aged 50-60 years who received an inactivated influenza vaccine. Both conserved end residues are part of each CDR3. The order of the fields is V gene, D gene, J gene, clone size, CDR3 DNA, CDR3 protein. D genes are given only for firm matches. The size field is filled for only some rows; it gives once, few, many or a size class.

v_gene: TRBV7-3
d_gene: NA
j_gene: TRBJ1-1
abundance: NA
CDR3nt: TGTGCCAGCAGCTTAAGGGGGCCAACGAACACTGAAGCTTTCTTT
CDR3aa: CASSLRGPTNTEAFF

v_gene: TRBV12-3/TRBV12-4
d_gene: NA
j_gene: TRBJ2-7
abundance: few
CDR3nt: TGTGCCAGCAGTTTGAATACAGCAGCCTACGAGCAGTACTTC
CDR3aa: CASSLNTAAYEQYF

v_gene: TRBV6-5
d_gene: NA
j_gene: TRBJ2-4
abundance: few
CDR3nt: TGTGCCAGCAGTTACCAGGAGAGGGACATTCAGTACTTC
CDR3aa: CASSYQERDIQYF

v_gene: TRBV5-1
d_gene: NA
j_gene: TRBJ1-2
abundance: many
CDR3nt: TGCGCCAGCAGCTACGGGACCTATGGCTACACCTTC
CDR3aa: CASSYGTYGYTF

v_gene: TRBV7-9
d_gene: TRBD1
j_gene: TRBJ2-5
abundance: few
CDR3nt: TGTGCCAGCAGCTTAGGGGACAGTGGGGAGACCCAGTACTTC
CDR3aa: CASSLGDSGETQYF

v_gene: TRBV5-1
d_gene: TRBD1
j_gene: TRBJ2-4
abundance: few
CDR3nt: TGCGCCAGCAGCCTTGGGACAGGGACCAAAAACATTCAGTACTTC
CDR3aa: CASSLGTGTKNIQYF

v_gene: TRBV6-2/TRBV6-3
d_gene: NA
j_gene: TRBJ2-1
abundance: NA
CDR3nt: TGTGCCAGCAGATTCCACACGTCTGCAGCCTACAATGAGCAGTTCTTC
CDR3aa: CASRFHTSAAYNEQFF

v_gene: TRBV7-8
d_gene: NA
j_gene: TRBJ2-5
abundance: many
CDR3nt: TGTGCCAGCAGCTTAGCGACAGGAACTTGGGGGACCCAGTACTTC
CDR3aa: CASSLATGTWGTQYF

v_gene: TRBV7-2
d_gene: NA
j_gene: TRBJ2-3
abundance: few
CDR3nt: TGTGCCAGCACCTCGGCGCGCACAGATACGCAGTATTTT
CDR3aa: CASTSARTDTQYF

v_gene: TRBV29-1
d_gene: NA
j_gene: TRBJ1-1
abundance: many
CDR3nt: TGCAGCGTTGACATGGGAAATAACACTGAAGCTTTCTTT
CDR3aa: CSVDMGNNTEAFF

v_gene: TRBV20-1
d_gene: NA
j_gene: TRBJ2-3
abundance: few
CDR3nt: TGCAGTGCCCCGGACCCGACTAGAATCACAGATACGCAGTATTTT
CDR3aa: CSAPDPTRITDTQYF

v_gene: TRBV20-1
d_gene: TRBD1
j_gene: TRBJ1-2
abundance: many
CDR3nt: TGCAGTGCTAAAGACCGGACAGGGGGAAGCGGCTACACCTTC
CDR3aa: CSAKDRTGGSGYTF

v_gene: TRBV10-3
d_gene: NA
j_gene: TRBJ1-3
abundance: many
CDR3nt: TGTGCCATAGGGAACAGCAAGTCTGGAAACACCATATATTTT
CDR3aa: CAIGNSKSGNTIYF

v_gene: TRBV20-1
d_gene: NA
j_gene: TRBJ2-7
abundance: many
CDR3nt: TGCAGTGCTAGTCCCGGGACCTCCTACGAGCAGTACTTC
CDR3aa: CSASPGTSYEQYF

v_gene: TRBV7-2
d_gene: TRBD2
j_gene: TRBJ2-7
abundance: many
CDR3nt: TGTGCCAGCAGCTCATCTAGACTAGCGGGGGCTCAGTACTTC
CDR3aa: CASSSSRLAGAQYF

v_gene: TRBV20-1
d_gene: TRBD2
j_gene: TRBJ2-3
abundance: NA
CDR3nt: TGCAGTGCTAGTTGGACTAGCGGCCCAGATACGCAGTATTTT
CDR3aa: CSASWTSGPDTQYF

v_gene: TRBV6-5
d_gene: TRBD1
j_gene: TRBJ1-1
abundance: many
CDR3nt: TGTGCCAGCAGATCGACAGGGACTGAAGCTTTCTTT
CDR3aa: CASRSTGTEAFF

v_gene: TRBV29-1
d_gene: NA
j_gene: TRBJ1-3
abundance: few
CDR3nt: TGCAGCGTTGCGTTTGGCGGCCAGGGACCAGGAAACACCATATATTTT
CDR3aa: CSVAFGGQGPGNTIYF

v_gene: TRBV3-1
d_gene: NA
j_gene: TRBJ1-6
abundance: many
CDR3nt: TGTGCCAGCAGCAAGTTACAGTATAATTCACCCCTCCACTTT
CDR3aa: CASSKLQYNSPLHF

v_gene: TRBV5-1
d_gene: TRBD1
j_gene: TRBJ1-1
abundance: NA
CDR3nt: TGCGCCAGCAGCAAGACAGGGGGCCTCACTGAAGCTTTCTTT
CDR3aa: CASSKTGGLTEAFF